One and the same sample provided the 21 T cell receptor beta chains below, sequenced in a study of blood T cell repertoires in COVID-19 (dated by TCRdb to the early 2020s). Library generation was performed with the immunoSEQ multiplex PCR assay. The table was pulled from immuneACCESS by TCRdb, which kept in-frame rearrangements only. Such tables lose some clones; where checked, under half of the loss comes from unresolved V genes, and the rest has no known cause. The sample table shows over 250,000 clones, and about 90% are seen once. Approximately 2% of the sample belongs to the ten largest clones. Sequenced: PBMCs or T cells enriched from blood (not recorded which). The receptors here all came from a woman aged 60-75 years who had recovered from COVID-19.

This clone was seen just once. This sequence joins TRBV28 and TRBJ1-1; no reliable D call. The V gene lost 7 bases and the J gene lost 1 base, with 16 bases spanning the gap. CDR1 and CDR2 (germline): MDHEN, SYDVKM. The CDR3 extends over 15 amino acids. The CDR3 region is CASTLVAGSNTEAFF. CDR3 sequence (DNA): TGTGCCAGCACCCTAGTAGCGGGCTCGAACACTGAAGCTTTCTTT.

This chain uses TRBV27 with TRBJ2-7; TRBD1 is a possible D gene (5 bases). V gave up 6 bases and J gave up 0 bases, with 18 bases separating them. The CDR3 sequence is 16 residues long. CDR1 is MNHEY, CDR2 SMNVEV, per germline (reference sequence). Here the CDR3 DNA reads TGTGCCAGCAGCCCGTTTTCGACAGCGACCTCCTACGAGCAGTACTTC. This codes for CASSPFSTATSYEQYF.

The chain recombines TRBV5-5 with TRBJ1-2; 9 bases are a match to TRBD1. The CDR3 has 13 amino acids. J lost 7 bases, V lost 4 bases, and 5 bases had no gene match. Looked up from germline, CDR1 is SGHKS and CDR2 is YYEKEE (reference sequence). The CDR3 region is CASSLGQGSGYTF. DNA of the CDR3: TGTGCCAGCAGCCTAGGACAGGGGAGTGGCTACACCTTC.

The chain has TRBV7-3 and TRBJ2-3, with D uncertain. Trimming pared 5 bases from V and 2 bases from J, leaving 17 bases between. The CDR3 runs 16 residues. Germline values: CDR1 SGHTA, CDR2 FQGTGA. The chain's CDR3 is CASSPTLGGNTDTQYF. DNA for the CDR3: TGTGCCAGCAGCCCCACCCTCGGCGGAAACACAGATACGCAGTATTTT.

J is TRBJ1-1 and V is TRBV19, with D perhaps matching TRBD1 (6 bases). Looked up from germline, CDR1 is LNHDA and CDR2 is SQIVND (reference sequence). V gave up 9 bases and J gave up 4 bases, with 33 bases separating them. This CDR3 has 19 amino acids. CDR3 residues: CARFSVTGHHTTGSTEAFF. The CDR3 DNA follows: TGTGCCAGATTTAGCGTTACGGGACACCATACGACGGGTAGCACTGAAGCTTTCTTT.

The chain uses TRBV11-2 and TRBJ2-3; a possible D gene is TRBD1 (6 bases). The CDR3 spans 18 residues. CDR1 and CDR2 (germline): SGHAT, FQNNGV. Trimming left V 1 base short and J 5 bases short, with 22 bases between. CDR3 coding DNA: TGTGCCAGCAGCTTAGGGCTCCCGGGACAAATTTTGATAGATACGCAGTATTTT. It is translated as CASSLGLPGQILIDTQYF.

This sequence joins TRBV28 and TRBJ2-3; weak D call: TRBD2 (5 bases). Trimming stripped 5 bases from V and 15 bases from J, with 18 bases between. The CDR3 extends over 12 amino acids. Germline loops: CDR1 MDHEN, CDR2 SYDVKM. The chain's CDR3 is CASSTAASVQYF. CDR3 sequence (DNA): TGTGCCAGCAGTACAGCGGCGTCGGTGCAATATTTT.

The CDR3 loop is CASSQGGQVNEQYF. The CDR3 DNA is TGTGCCAGCAGCCAAGGGGGACAGGTAAACGAGCAGTACTTC. The rearrangement links TRBV3-1 (or the pseudogene TRBV3-2) to TRBJ2-7; 8 bases match TRBD1. Germline lookup yields CDR1 LGHDT and CDR2 YNNKEL (reference sequence). The CDR3 spans 14 residues. V was pared by 1 base and J by 5 bases, with 4 bases of the junction left unmatched.

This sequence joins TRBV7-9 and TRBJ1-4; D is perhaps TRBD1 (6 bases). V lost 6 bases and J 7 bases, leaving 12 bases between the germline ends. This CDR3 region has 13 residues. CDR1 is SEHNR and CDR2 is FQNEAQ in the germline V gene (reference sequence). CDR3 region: CASSSGGGEKLFF. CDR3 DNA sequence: TGTGCCAGCAGTTCGGGGGGCGGTGAAAAACTGTTTTTT.

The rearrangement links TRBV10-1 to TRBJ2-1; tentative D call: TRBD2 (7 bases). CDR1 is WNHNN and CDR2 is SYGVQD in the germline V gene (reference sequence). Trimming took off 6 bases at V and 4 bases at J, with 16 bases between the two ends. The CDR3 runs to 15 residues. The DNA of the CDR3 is TGCGCCAGCAGCCTACGGGGGGCCCGTTACAATGAGCAGTTCTTC. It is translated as CASSLRGARYNEQFF.

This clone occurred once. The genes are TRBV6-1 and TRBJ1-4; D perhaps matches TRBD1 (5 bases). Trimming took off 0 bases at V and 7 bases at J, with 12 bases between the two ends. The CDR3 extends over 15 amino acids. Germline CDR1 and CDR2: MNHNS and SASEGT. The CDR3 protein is CASSEAVTGGEKLFF. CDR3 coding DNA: TGTGCCAGCAGTGAAGCGGTTACAGGTGGTGAAAAACTGTTTTTT.

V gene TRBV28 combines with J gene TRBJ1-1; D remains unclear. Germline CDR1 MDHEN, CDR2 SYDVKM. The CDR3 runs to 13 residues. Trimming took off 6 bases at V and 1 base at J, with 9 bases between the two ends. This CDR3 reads CASSSGPNTEAFF. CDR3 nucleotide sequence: TGTGCCAGCAGCTCTGGGCCGAACACTGAAGCTTTCTTT.

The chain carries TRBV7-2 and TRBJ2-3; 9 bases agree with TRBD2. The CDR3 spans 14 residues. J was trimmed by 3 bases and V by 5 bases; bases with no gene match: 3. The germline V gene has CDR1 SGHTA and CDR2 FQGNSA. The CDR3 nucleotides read TGTGCCAGCAGCAGACTAGCGGTAACAGATACGCAGTATTTT. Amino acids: CASSRLAVTDTQYF.

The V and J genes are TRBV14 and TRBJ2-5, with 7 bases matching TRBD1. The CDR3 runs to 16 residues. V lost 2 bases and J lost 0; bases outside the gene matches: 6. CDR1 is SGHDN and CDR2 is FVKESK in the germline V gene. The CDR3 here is CASSQRQGVYQETQYF. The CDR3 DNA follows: TGTGCCAGCAGCCAACGCCAGGGGGTATACCAAGAGACCCAGTACTTC.

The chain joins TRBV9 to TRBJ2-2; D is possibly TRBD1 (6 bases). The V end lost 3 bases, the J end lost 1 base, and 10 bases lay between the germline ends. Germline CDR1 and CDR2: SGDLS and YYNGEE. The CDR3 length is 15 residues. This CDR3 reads CASSASGQNTGELFF. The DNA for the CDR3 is TGTGCCAGCAGCGCGTCGGGACAGAACACCGGGGAGCTGTTTTTT.

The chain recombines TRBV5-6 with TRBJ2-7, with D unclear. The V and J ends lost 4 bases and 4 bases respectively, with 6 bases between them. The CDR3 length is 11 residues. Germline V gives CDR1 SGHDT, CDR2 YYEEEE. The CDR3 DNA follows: TGTGCCAGCAGCGTCATGTACGAGCAGTACTTC. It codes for CASSVMYEQYF.

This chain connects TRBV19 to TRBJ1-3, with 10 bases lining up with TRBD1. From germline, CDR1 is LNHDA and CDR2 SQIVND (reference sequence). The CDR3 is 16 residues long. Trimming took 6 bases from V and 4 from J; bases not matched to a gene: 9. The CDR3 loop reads CASRKAGQGSGNTIYF. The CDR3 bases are TGTGCCAGTAGGAAGGCGGGACAGGGGTCAGGAAACACCATATATTTT.

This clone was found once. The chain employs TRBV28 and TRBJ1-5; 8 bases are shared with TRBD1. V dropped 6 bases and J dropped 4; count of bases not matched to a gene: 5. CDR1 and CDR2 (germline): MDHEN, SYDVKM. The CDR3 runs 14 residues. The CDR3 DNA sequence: TGTGCCAGCAGCCACCAGGGGGCGAATCAGCCCCAGCATTTT. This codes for CASSHQGANQPQHF.

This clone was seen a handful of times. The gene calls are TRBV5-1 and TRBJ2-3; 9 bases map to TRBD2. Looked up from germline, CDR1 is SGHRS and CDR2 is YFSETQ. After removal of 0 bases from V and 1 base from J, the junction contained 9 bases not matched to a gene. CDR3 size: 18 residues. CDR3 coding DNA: TGCGCCAGCAGCTTGGCGCGCGGGGGGGCGGGCGGCACAGATACGCAGTATTTT. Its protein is CASSLARGGAGGTDTQYF.

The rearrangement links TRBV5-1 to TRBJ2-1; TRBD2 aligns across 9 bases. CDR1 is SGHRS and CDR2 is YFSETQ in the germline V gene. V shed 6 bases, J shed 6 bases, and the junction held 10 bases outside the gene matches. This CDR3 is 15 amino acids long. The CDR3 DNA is TGCGCCAGCACCATAATAGCGGGGGCGACCAATGAGCAGTTCTTC. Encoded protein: CASTIIAGATNEQFF.

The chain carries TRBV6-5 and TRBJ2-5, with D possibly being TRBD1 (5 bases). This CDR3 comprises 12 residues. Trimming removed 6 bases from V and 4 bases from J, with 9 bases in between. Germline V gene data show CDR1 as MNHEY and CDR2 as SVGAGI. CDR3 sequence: CASRSTAETQYF. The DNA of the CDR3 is TGTGCCAGCAGGTCGACAGCAGAGACCCAGTACTTC.